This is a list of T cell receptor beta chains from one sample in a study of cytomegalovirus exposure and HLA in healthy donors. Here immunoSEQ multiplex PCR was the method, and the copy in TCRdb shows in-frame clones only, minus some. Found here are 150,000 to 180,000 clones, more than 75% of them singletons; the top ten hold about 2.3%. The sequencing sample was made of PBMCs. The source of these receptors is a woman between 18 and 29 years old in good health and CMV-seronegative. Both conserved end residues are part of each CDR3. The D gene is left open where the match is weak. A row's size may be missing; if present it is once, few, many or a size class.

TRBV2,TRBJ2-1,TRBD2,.,CATATTSGSYNEQFF,TGTGCCACCGCAACGACTAGCGGATCCTACAATGAGCAGTTCTTC
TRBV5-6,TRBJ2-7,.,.,CASSLANSYEQYF,TGTGCCAGCAGCTTGGCCAACTCCTACGAGCAGTACTTC
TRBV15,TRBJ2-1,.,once,CATSREDRFSNEQFF,TGTGCCACCAGCAGAGAGGACAGATTTAGTAATGAGCAGTTCTTC
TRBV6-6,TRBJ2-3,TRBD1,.,CASRRTGDFTDTQYF,TGTGCCAGCAGGAGGACAGGGGACTTCACAGATACGCAGTATTTT
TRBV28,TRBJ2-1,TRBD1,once,CASGTGGGVNEQFF,TGTGCCAGCGGGACAGGGGGGGGTGTAAATGAGCAGTTCTTC
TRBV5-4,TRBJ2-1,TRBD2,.,CASSARLAAAEQFF,TGTGCCAGCAGCGCGAGACTAGCGGCGGCTGAGCAGTTCTTC
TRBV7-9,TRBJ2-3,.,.,CASNLGGGPTDTQYF,TGTGCCAGCAATTTAGGCGGGGGCCCCACAGATACGCAGTATTTT
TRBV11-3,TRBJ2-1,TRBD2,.,CASSFGLAGVEQFF,TGTGCCAGCAGCTTTGGGCTAGCGGGAGTCGAGCAGTTCTTC
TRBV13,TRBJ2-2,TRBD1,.,CASSLGQLLNTGELFF,TGTGCCAGCAGCTTGGGACAGCTACTTAACACCGGGGAGCTGTTTTTT
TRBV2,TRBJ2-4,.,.,CASSEAGGVIAKNIQYF,TGTGCCAGCAGTGAAGCAGGGGGGGTAATAGCCAAAAACATTCAGTACTTC
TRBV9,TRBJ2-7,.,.,CASSRLEGEQYF,TGTGCCAGCAGCAGACTCGAAGGCGAGCAGTACTTC
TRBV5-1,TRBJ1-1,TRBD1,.,CASSQGQGDTEAFF,TGCGCCAGCAGCCAGGGACAGGGTGATACTGAAGCTTTCTTT
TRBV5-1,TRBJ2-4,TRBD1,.,CASSRDRGLGNIQYF,TGCGCCAGCAGCCGGGACAGGGGGCTTGGAAACATTCAGTACTTC
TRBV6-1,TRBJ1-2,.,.,CASSDRAGYTF,TGTGCCAGCAGTGACAGGGCTGGCTACACCTTC
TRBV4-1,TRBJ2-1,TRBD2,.,CASSPGGGAYNEQFF,TGCGCCAGCAGCCCCGGCGGGGGGGCCTACAATGAGCAGTTCTTC
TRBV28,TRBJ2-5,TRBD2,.,CASSPESGVGETQYF,TGTGCCAGCAGTCCGGAGAGCGGGGTAGGAGAGACCCAGTACTTC
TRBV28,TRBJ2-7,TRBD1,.,CASRTGGGSYEQYF,TGTGCCAGCAGGACAGGGGGGGGCTCCTACGAGCAGTACTTC
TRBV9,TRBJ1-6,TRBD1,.,CASSRRDRDGSPLHF,TGTGCCAGCAGCCGTCGGGACAGGGACGGGTCACCCCTCCACTTT
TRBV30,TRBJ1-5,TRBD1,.,CAWSVGQGSQPQHF,TGTGCCTGGAGTGTCGGACAGGGGAGTCAGCCCCAGCATTTT
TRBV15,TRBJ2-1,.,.,CATSKEADSRPFF,TGTGCCACCAGCAAAGAGGCGGATTCCCGGCCGTTCTTC
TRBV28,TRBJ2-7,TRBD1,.,CASSRQGPNEQYF,TGTGCCAGCAGTCGACAGGGTCCCAACGAGCAGTACTTC
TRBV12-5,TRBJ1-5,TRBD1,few,CASGLFGTGEGPQHF,TGTGCTAGTGGTTTGTTCGGGACAGGCGAGGGACCCCAGCATTTT
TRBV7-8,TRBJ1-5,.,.,CASSRYSRSVNSNQPQHF,TGTGCCAGCAGCCGTTACTCCCGCTCGGTGAATAGCAATCAGCCCCAGCATTTT
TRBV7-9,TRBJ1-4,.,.,CASSFYRVLNEKLFF,TGTGCCAGCAGCTTCTACAGGGTCCTTAATGAAAAACTGTTTTTT
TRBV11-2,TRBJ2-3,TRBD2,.,CASSQQGLAGVLDTDTQYF,TGTGCCAGCAGCCAACAGGGACTAGCGGGGGTGTTGGACACAGATACGCAGTATTTT
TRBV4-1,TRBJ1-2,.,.,CASSPPEASDYGYTF,TGCGCCAGCAGCCCCCCGGAAGCCAGCGACTATGGCTACACCTTC
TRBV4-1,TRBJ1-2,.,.,CASSPRHLPYGYTF,TGCGCCAGCAGCCCAAGACACCTTCCCTATGGCTACACCTTC
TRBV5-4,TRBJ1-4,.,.,CASSVRGGEKLFF,TGTGCCAGCAGCGTAAGAGGGGGTGAAAAACTGTTTTTT
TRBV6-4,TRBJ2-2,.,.,CASSAGDETTGELFF,TGTGCCAGCAGTGCAGGGGACGAGACCACCGGGGAGCTGTTTTTT
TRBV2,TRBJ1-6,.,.,CASSVKGGPAPLHF,TGTGCCAGCAGTGTAAAAGGGGGTCCTGCACCCCTCCACTTT
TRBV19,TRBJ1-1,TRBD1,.,CASQISGGTGNTEAFF,TGTGCCAGCCAAATCTCCGGTGGGACAGGGAACACTGAAGCTTTCTTT